These 18 T cell receptor beta chains came from one sample sequenced in a study of CD8 T cells in Susac syndrome. cDNA came from approximately 0.5 to 1 ug RNA primed by random hexamers. TCRdb analysed the immunoSEQ multiplex PCR reads with MiXCR anew, one entry per CDR3 protein. The table lists about 180,000 distinct CDR3 sequences, approximately 94% of them singletons, with roughly 0.12% in the top ten. Material: CD4+ T cells from PBMCs. The receptor source for this set is a human donor with Susac syndrome.

CDR3 amino acids: CASSFRPGQGGRGYGYTF. For the CDR3, the DNA is TGTGCCAGCAGTTTTCGACCGGGACAGGGGGGAAGGGGCTATGGCTACACCTTC. The chain is built from TRBV27 and TRBJ1-2, with 11 bases that match TRBD1. The germline CDR1 and CDR2 sequences are MNHEY and SMNVEV (reference sequence). The CDR3 loop spans 18 amino acids. J was trimmed by 4 bases and V by 3 bases; bases with no gene match: 13.

In nucleotides, the CDR3 is TGTGCCAGCAGTGAAGGGGACAGCTACAATGAGCAGTTCTTC. It yields the protein CASSEGDSYNEQFF. The chain combines TRBV2 with TRBJ2-1, with 7 bases matching TRBD1. Germline trimming cut 1 base from V and 3 bases from J; bases unmatched to any gene: 0. This CDR3 is built from 14 residues. Per the germline V gene, CDR1 is SNHLY and CDR2 is FYNNEI.

This chain joins TRBV14 and TRBJ2-7, with D hard to call. In germline, CDR1 is SGHDN, CDR2 FVKESK. This CDR3 region has 13 residues. V lost 3 bases, J lost 3 bases, and 9 bases lay in between. The CDR3 nucleotides read TGTGCCAGCAGCCACCCCCACAACTACGAGCAGTACTTC. This sequence encodes CASSHPHNYEQYF.

This chain uses TRBV7-2 with TRBJ2-1, with a tentative D call TRBD1 (5 bases). The length of the CDR3 is 15 residues. The V and J ends lost 0 bases and 6 bases respectively, with 12 bases between them. The V gene's germline CDR1 is SGHTA and CDR2 FQGNSA. The CDR3 protein is CASSLARTMGNEQFF. The CDR3 coding sequence is TGTGCCAGCAGCTTAGCAAGGACAATGGGCAATGAGCAGTTCTTC.

The chain has TRBV7-2 and TRBJ1-2, with 10 bases matching TRBD1. CDR1 SGHTA and CDR2 FQGNSA come from the germline V gene. CDR3 length equals 14 residues. The J segment lost 7 bases and the V segment lost 4 bases, leaving 6 bases of the junction unmatched. CDR3 in amino acids: CASSSYGTGAGYTF. For the CDR3, the DNA is TGTGCCAGCAGCTCCTACGGGACAGGGGCTGGCTACACCTTC.

V is TRBV5-6 and J is TRBJ1-5; the match to TRBD1 covers 9 bases. CDR3 length: 17 amino acids. Germline lookup yields CDR1 SGHDT and CDR2 YYEEEE. Trimming removed 1 base from V and 7 bases from J; junction bases left unmatched: 12. In DNA form, the CDR3 reads TGTGCCAGCAGCTTGTTAACAGGGGGCACAGCAGGACAGCCCCAGCATTTT. It is translated as CASSLLTGGTAGQPQHF. Drawing the rest from reference TRBV5-6 and TRBJ1-5, the complete variable domain is DAGVTQSPTHLIKTRGQQVTLRCSPKSGHDTVSWYQQALGQGPQFIFQYYEEEERQRGNFPDRFSGHQFPNYSSELNVNALLLGDSALYLCASSLLTGGTAGQPQHFGDGTRLSIL.

The V gene is TRBV4-2, the J gene TRBJ2-7; D may be TRBD2 (5 bases). V was shortened by 0 bases and J by 2 bases, with 8 bases between the two germline ends. Germline lookup yields CDR1 LGHNA and CDR2 YNFKEQ. The CDR3 has 14 residues. The CDR3 here is CASSQDPGTYEQYF. The CDR3, as DNA: TGTGCCAGCAGCCAAGATCCCGGGACCTACGAGCAGTACTTC.

The chain carries TRBV5-6 and TRBJ1-1, with D maybe TRBD1 (6 bases). CDR3 length: 17 residues. Germline V CDR1 and CDR2: SGHDT, YYEEEE. The V and J ends lost 0 bases and 1 base respectively, with 16 bases between them. CDR3 coding DNA: TGTGCCAGCAGCTTGGTACCACGGACAGCTTCGAACACTGAAGCTTTCTTT. It codes for CASSLVPRTASNTEAFF.

This clonotype has more than one count but fewer than ten. This rearrangement joins TRBV18 to TRBJ2-1, with TRBD1 identical over 8 bases. CDR1 is KGHSH and CDR2 is LQKENI in the germline V gene. Trimming cost V 2 bases and J 2 bases; bases outside gene matches: 2. CDR3 size: 15 residues. The CDR3 DNA sequence: TGTGCCAGCTCACCAGGACAGGGCACCTACAATGAGCAGTTCTTC. Translating gives CASSPGQGTYNEQFF.

The V and J genes are TRBV12-3 or TRBV12-4 and TRBJ1-1, with D possibly TRBD1 on 5 matching bases. V was clipped by 5 bases and J by 1 base, with 11 bases between them. This CDR3 spans 14 amino acids. The CDR3 sequence: CASSPRTRNTEAFF. The CDR3 DNA reads TGTGCCAGCAGTCCCCGGACACGGAACACTGAAGCTTTCTTT.

The chain is built from TRBV5-6 and TRBJ2-7; 9 bases fit TRBD2. The ends lost 2 bases at V and 0 bases at J; junction bases unmatched: 6. Germline-derived CDR1 and CDR2 are SGHDT and YYEEEE. The CDR3 contains 16 residues. CDR3 sequence: CASSLLSGGYSYEQYF. The CDR3 nucleotides read TGTGCCAGCAGCTTACTAAGCGGGGGGTACTCCTACGAGCAGTACTTC.

The chain uses TRBV20-1 and TRBJ2-1; D unclear. This CDR3 is 13 amino acids long. Germline loops: CDR1 DFQATT, CDR2 SNEGSKA (reference sequence). Trimming pared 2 bases from V and 3 bases from J, leaving 8 bases between. The CDR3 reads CSARTGFYNEQFF. CDR3 DNA: TGCAGTGCTAGAACTGGGTTCTACAATGAGCAGTTCTTC.

This chain uses TRBV7-2 with TRBJ1-1; D unclear. The CDR3 runs 16 residues. Trimming left V 5 bases short and J 0 bases short, with 16 bases between. CDR1 and CDR2 (germline): SGHTA, FQGNSA. The CDR3 region is CASSPIGTFVNTEAFF. The CDR3 region has the DNA TGTGCCAGCAGCCCCATAGGCACCTTTGTGAACACTGAAGCTTTCTTT.

The chain employs TRBV15 and TRBJ1-2; D unresolved. The V and J ends lost 0 bases and 8 bases respectively, with 10 bases between them. In germline, CDR1 is LNHNV, CDR2 YYDKDF (reference sequence). The CDR3 extends over 13 amino acids. In DNA, the CDR3 is TGTGCCACCAGCAGAGATAGGACCAGGGGCTACACCTTC. This translates into CATSRDRTRGYTF.

J is TRBJ2-3 and V is TRBV7-6, with D possibly being TRBD2 (6 bases). This CDR3 region has 16 residues. CDR1 SGHVS and CDR2 FNYEAQ come from the germline V gene. The ends were cut back, 5 bases at V and 4 bases at J, with 19 bases in the middle. The chain's CDR3 is CASSAVSPTSADTQYF. The CDR3 region has the DNA TGTGCCAGCAGCGCCGTCTCCCCGACTAGTGCAGATACGCAGTATTTT.

The CDR3 DNA follows: TGTGCCAGCAGTTCGGACTTGACAGATACGCAGTATTTT. It is translated as CASSSDLTDTQYF. J is TRBJ2-3 and V is TRBV2, with a weak D call TRBD2 (5 bases). V was clipped by 5 bases and J by 3 bases, with 9 bases between them. CDR1 SNHLY and CDR2 FYNNEI come from the germline V gene. This CDR3 has 13 amino acids.

This clonotype was recorded once. This sequence joins TRBV12-3 or TRBV12-4 and TRBJ1-2, with D tentatively TRBD1 (5 bases). V was shortened by 8 bases and J by 8 bases, with 21 bases between the two germline ends. This CDR3 is 14 amino acids long. The chain's CDR3 is CASAQTQGREGYTF. The CDR3 DNA sequence: TGTGCCAGCGCCCAAACCCAGGGCAGGGAGGGCTACACCTTC.

The rearrangement joins TRBV14 to TRBJ1-1, with 9 bases aligning to TRBD1. This CDR3 is built from 15 residues. Germline V gene sequence: CDR1 SGHDN, CDR2 FVKESK. Losses at the gene ends were 5 bases for V and 1 base for J; bases not matched to a gene: 5. The CDR3 DNA is TGTGCCAGCAGCTTACAGGGGGCCGGGAACACTGAAGCTTTCTTT. This encodes CASSLQGAGNTEAFF.